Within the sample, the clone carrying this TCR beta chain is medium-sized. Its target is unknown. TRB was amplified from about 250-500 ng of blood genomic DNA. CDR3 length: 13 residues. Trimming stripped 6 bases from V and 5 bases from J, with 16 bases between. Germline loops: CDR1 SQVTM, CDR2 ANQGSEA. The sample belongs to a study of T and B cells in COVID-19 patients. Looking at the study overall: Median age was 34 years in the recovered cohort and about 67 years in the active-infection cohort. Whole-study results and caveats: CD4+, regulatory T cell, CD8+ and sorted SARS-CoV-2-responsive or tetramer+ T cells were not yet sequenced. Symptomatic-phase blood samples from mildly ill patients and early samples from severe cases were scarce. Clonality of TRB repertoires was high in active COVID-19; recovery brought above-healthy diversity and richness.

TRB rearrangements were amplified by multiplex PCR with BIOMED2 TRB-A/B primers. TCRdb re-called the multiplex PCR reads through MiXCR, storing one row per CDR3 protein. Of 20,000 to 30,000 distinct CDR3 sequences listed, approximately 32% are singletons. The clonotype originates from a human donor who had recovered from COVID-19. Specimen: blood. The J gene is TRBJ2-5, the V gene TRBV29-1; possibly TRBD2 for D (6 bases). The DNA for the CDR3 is TGCAGCGTCGGGCGGCGGGAAGGGGAGACCCAGTACTTC. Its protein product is CSVGRREGETQYF.